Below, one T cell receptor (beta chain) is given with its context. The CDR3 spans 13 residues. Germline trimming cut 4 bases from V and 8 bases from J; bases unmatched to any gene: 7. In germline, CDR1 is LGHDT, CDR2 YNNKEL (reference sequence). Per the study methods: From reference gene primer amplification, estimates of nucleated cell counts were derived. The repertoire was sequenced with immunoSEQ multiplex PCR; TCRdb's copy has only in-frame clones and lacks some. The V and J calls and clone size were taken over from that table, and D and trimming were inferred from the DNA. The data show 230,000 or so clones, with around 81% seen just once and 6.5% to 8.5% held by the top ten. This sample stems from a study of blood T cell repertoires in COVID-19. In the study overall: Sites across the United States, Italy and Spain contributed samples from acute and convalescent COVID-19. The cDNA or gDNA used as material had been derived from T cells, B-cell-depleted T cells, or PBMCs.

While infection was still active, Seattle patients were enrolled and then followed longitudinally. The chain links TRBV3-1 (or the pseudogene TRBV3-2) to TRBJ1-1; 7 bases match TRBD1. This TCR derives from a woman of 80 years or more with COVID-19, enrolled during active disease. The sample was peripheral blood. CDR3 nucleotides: TGTGCCAGCAGCCCCCTTTCAGGGGGGGAAGCTTTCTTT. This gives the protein CASSPLSGGEAFF.